The rows below give T cell receptor beta chains drawn from one sample of a study of T-cell reconstitution after alpha-beta-depleted transplantation in children. TCRdb ran MiXCR on the PCR reads and lists one entry per CDR3 protein. The table records about 640,000 distinct CDR3 sequences, 10% to 15% of them present only once. The sequenced sample was PBMCs, mostly from graft donor cells, obtained 360 days after TCRalphabeta/CD19-depleted stem cell transplant. The source of these receptors is a male patient between 5 and 17 years old who had a stem cell transplant for acute myeloid leukemia, so the T cells may come from the graft donor. Both conserved end residues are part of each CDR3. D genes are given only for firm matches. Clone size is stated in some rows and not others, as once, few, many or a class when expanded.

J gene	clone size	CDR3 length	V gene	D gene	CDR3 DNA	CDR3 protein
TRBJ1-5	many	17	TRBV27	TRBD1	TGTGCCAGCAGTTTATCTTTTTCGACAGGGGGATGGCAGCCCCAGCATTTT	CASSLSFSTGGWQPQHF
TRBJ2-5	.	16	TRBV7-6	TRBD2	TGTGCCAGCAGCTTAGTACTAGCGGGAGGAGAAGAGACCCAGTACTTC	CASSLVLAGGEETQYF
TRBJ2-1	few	15	TRBV30	TRBD2	TGTGCCTCTACCAGGCCGGGACTAGCGGGGCACGAGCAGTTCTTC	CASTRPGLAGHEQFF
TRBJ2-1	.	16	TRBV12-3/TRBV12-4	TRBD2	TGTGCCAGCACTTTCCACCTTGGCGGGAGTACTGATGAGCAGTTCTTC	CASTFHLGGSTDEQFF
TRBJ1-1	few	13	TRBV7-3	.	TGTGCCAGCAGCTTAAGTTATACTCAGAAAGCTTTCTTT	CASSLSYTQKAFF
TRBJ2-5	.	14	TRBV12-3/TRBV12-4	TRBD1	TGTGCCAGCACCCCGGGACAGTTGATAGAGACCCAGTACTTC	CASTPGQLIETQYF
TRBJ1-1	.	15	TRBV20-1	.	TGCAGTGCTTATGCCCTCATAAGATCGAACACTGAAGCTTTCTTT	CSAYALIRSNTEAFF
TRBJ2-7	.	13	TRBV6-5	TRBD2	TGTGCCAGCAGTTATACCCTAGCGGGGGAGCAGTACTTC	CASSYTLAGEQYF
TRBJ2-2	.	12	TRBV3-1	.	TGTGCCAGCAGCCCGGACTGGGGGGAGCTGTTTTTT	CASSPDWGELFF
TRBJ2-7	once	14	TRBV7-2	TRBD2	TGTGCCAGCAGCTTACTAGCGGCGGGGAATGAGCAGTACTTC	CASSLLAAGNEQYF
TRBJ2-6	.	11	TRBV18	.	TGTGCCAGCTCTGGGGCCAACGTCCTGACTTTC	CASSGANVLTF
TRBJ2-2	many	15	TRBV10-3	.	TGTGCCATCAGTGGGACAGTAGAACACACCGGGGAGCTGTTTTTT	CAISGTVEHTGELFF
TRBJ1-5	few	19	TRBV15	.	TGTGCCACCAGCAGAGATCCCACAGGACACAGGGTTGAGGGGCAGCCCCAGCATTTT	CATSRDPTGHRVEGQPQHF
TRBJ2-5	many	17	TRBV21-1	.	TGTGCCAGCAGCAAAGGGCCGCAGGGGCAGAAAAAAGAGACCCAGTACTTC	CASSKGPQGQKKETQYF
TRBJ1-6	.	17	TRBV28	TRBD1	TGTGCCAGCAGCGACTGGACAGGGAGCTCCTATAATTCACCCCTCCACTTT	CASSDWTGSSYNSPLHF
TRBJ2-2	.	15	TRBV6-1	TRBD1	TGTGCCAGCAGGTCCGGGACAGGGGCCACCGGGGAGCTGTTTTTT	CASRSGTGATGELFF
TRBJ2-7	.	19	TRBV4-2	TRBD2	TGTGCCAGCAGCCAAGCCCTTGGTGCGGGACTAGCCGCCAACTACGAGCAGTACTTC	CASSQALGAGLAANYEQYF
TRBJ1-1	many	14	TRBV12-3/TRBV12-4	.	TGTGCCAGCAGCTCTACTGGGGGGGACACTGAAGCTTTCTTT	CASSSTGGDTEAFF
TRBJ2-1	.	13	TRBV20-1	TRBD1	TGCAGTGTTCCCGGGACAGGGGGTTATGAGCAGTTCTTC	CSVPGTGGYEQFF
TRBJ2-1	few	18	TRBV11-2	TRBD1	TGTGCCAGCAGCTTAGTAGGGGGCTTGGCTAGCTCCTACAATGAGCAGTTCTTC	CASSLVGGLASSYNEQFF
TRBJ2-3	few	17	TRBV7-2	.	TGTGCCAGCAGTCCCAGGCCCGCCGGCACCGGGCCAGATACGCAGTATTTT	CASSPRPAGTGPDTQYF
TRBJ2-7	.	18	TRBV4-3	.	TGCGCCAGCAGCCTCCCCGTAGAGGGGGGAGCGGGGCGCTACGAGCAGTACTTC	CASSLPVEGGAGRYEQYF
TRBJ2-3	many	13	TRBV20-1	.	TGCAGTGCTGAGGGCGGGTACACAGATACGCAGTATTTT	CSAEGGYTDTQYF
TRBJ1-4	.	14	TRBV6-2/TRBV6-3	.	TGTGCCAGCAAAAGGGACGCCACTAATGAAAAACTGTTTTTT	CASKRDATNEKLFF
TRBJ2-1	few	18	TRBV14	.	TGTGCCAGCAGCCAAGATCTTACTCCCTTGGGCTCCTACAATGAGCAGTTCTTC	CASSQDLTPLGSYNEQFF
TRBJ2-1	few	20	TRBV14	.	TGTGCCAGCAGCCAAGTGCGGACTTCTAGAGACAGGCGAGCCTACAATGAGCAGTTCTTC	CASSQVRTSRDRRAYNEQFF
TRBJ2-7	.	12	TRBV7-2	.	TGTGCCAGCAGCTTAGCTTTTCACGAGCAGTACTTC	CASSLAFHEQYF
TRBJ2-7	few	14	TRBV3-1	TRBD2	TGTGCCAGCAGCCTCAGCGGGAGTAGATACGAGCAGTACTTC	CASSLSGSRYEQYF
TRBJ2-6	.	14	TRBV9	.	TGTGCCAGCAGCGTAGGCCCCGGGGCCAACGTCCTGACTTTC	CASSVGPGANVLTF
TRBJ2-1	.	17	TRBV7-3	TRBD2	TGTGCCAGCAGCTTAAATGTTGGCGGGAGGCGGATCGATGAGCAGTTCTTC	CASSLNVGGRRIDEQFF
TRBJ2-1	.	15	TRBV2	TRBD2	TGTGCCAGCAGGCGACTAGCGGGAGGGCCCAGTGAGCAGTTCTTC	CASRRLAGGPSEQFF
TRBJ2-1	many	12	TRBV12-3/TRBV12-4	.	TGTGCCAGCAGGCCCCCGGGGGATGAGCAGTTCTTC	CASRPPGDEQFF
TRBJ2-7	few	16	TRBV7-2	TRBD1	TGTGCCAGCAGCTTAGTAGTCGGGACAGGGTCCTACGAGCAGTACTTC	CASSLVVGTGSYEQYF
TRBJ2-1	once	14	TRBV5-4	.	TGTGCCAGCAGCTACCAAGGGAGTCTAAATGAGCAGTTCTTC	CASSYQGSLNEQFF
TRBJ2-1	.	21	TRBV19	TRBD1	TGTGCCAGTAGTATTATTGGTAGGGGGCGAAAATTTCCAAGCTCCTACAATGAGCAGTTCTTC	CASSIIGRGRKFPSSYNEQFF
TRBJ2-7	many	15	TRBV2	.	TGTGCCAGCAGTGAATCTGCAGCGGTGCCCTACGAGCAGTACTTC	CASSESAAVPYEQYF
TRBJ1-2	few	15	TRBV28	.	TGTGCCAGCAGTTACAGGGATAGAGGGGAATATGGCTACACCTTC	CASSYRDRGEYGYTF
TRBJ2-7	few	11	TRBV11-2	.	TGTGCCAGCAGCTTAGACAGGGAGCAGTACTTC	CASSLDREQYF
TRBJ2-7	many	14	TRBV11-2	.	TGTGCCAGCAGCTTAGGTGGGCTACTAGGCGAGCAGTACTTC	CASSLGGLLGEQYF
TRBJ2-7	.	16	TRBV28	.	TGTGCCAGCAGTCCTCCCCGCCGACTAGAGTTAACCGAGCAGTACTTC	CASSPPRRLELTEQYF
TRBJ2-1	.	14	TRBV20-1	.	TGCAGTGCTAGAGCGCAATACTCCTACAATGAGCAGTTCTTC	CSARAQYSYNEQFF
TRBJ2-7	.	15	TRBV11-2	.	TGTGCCAGCAGGTCGCGGGCCCGGGACCACTACGAGCAGTACTTC	CASRSRARDHYEQYF
TRBJ2-1	many	15	TRBV7-6	.	TGTGCCAGCACATCAACTCGGGAGTCATGGTATGAGCAGTTCTTC	CASTSTRESWYEQFF
TRBJ2-2	few	17	TRBV5-1	.	TGCGCCAGCATTCCCCTAGGGGGGCCAGCGAACACCGGGGAGCTGTTTTTT	CASIPLGGPANTGELFF
TRBJ2-3	.	16	TRBV4-1	.	TGCGCCAGCAGCCAAGATTGGCCGGGGGTCAGAGATACGCAGTATTTT	CASSQDWPGVRDTQYF
TRBJ2-1	.	12	TRBV29-1	.	TGCAGCGTTGAAGCTGGCGGTTTCTCCCCGTTCTTC	CSVEAGGFSPFF
TRBJ2-1	.	13	TRBV2	TRBD2	TGTGCCAGCAAGACTAGCGGGAACAATGAGCAGTTCTTC	CASKTSGNNEQFF
TRBJ2-3	few	14	TRBV20-1	TRBD1	TGCAGTGCTCGACAGGGGTGGAGGACAGATACGCAGTATTTT	CSARQGWRTDTQYF
TRBJ2-1	many	14	TRBV12-3/TRBV12-4	TRBD2	TGTGCCAGCAGCACTAGCGGCTCCTACAATGAGCAGTTCTTC	CASSTSGSYNEQFF
TRBJ1-6	few	14	TRBV11-2	.	TGTGCCAGCAGCTTAAGGGGGATCGGTTCACCCCTCCACTTT	CASSLRGIGSPLHF
TRBJ2-7	.	15	TRBV20-1	TRBD1	TGCAGTGCGGATGGGCGTAGGACAGGGGCGTACGAGCAGTACTTC	CSADGRRTGAYEQYF
TRBJ2-1	.	13	TRBV12-3/TRBV12-4	.	TGTGCCAGCAACTCCGACACTTACAATGAGCAGTTCTTC	CASNSDTYNEQFF
TRBJ2-6	.	13	TRBV2	.	TGTGCCAGGAAAACGTCTGGGGCCAACGTCCTGACTTTC	CARKTSGANVLTF
TRBJ2-6	few	15	TRBV7-6	.	TGTGCCAGCAGCCGAAGGCCCTCTGGGGCCAACGTCCTGACTTTC	CASSRRPSGANVLTF
TRBJ2-5	many	16	TRBV5-1	TRBD2	TGCGCCAGCAGCTCCTACGTAGCGGGGAGCCAAGAGACCCAGTACTTC	CASSSYVAGSQETQYF
TRBJ2-5	.	15	TRBV4-3	TRBD1	TGCGCCAGCAGCCAAGCGGCGACAGGGATCGGGACCCAGTACTTC	CASSQAATGIGTQYF